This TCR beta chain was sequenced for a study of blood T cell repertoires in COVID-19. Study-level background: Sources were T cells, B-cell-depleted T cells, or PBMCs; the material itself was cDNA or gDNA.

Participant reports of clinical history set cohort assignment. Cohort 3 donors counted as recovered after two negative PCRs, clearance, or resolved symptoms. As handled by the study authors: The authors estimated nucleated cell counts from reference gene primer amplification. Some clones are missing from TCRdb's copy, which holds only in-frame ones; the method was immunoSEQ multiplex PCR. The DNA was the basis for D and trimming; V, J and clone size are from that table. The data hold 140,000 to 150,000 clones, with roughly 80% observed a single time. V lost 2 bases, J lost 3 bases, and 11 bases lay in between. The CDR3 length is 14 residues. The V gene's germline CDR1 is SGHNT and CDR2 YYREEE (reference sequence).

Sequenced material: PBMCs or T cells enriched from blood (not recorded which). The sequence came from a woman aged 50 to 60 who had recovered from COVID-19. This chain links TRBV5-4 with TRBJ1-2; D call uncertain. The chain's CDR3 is CASSFDGVDYGYTF. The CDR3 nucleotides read TGTGCCAGCAGCTTTGATGGAGTTGACTATGGCTACACCTTC.